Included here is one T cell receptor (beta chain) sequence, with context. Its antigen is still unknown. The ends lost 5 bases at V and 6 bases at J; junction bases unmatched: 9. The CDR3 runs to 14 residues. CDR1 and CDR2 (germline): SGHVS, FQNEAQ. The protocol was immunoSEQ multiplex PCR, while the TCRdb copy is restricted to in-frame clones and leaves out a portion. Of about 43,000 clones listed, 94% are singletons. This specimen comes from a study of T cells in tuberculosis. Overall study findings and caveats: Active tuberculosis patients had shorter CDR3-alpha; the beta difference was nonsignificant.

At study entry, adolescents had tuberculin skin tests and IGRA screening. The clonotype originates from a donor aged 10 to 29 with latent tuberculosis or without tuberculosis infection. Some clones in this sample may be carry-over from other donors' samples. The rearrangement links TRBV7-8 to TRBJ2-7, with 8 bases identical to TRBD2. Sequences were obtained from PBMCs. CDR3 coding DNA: TGTGCCAGCAGCCATAGCGGGATAGCGCTCGAGCAGTACTTC. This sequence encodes CASSHSGIALEQYF. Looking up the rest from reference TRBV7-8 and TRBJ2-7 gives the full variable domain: GAGVSQSPRYKVAKRGQDVALRCDPISGHVSLFWYQQALGQGPEFLTYFQNEAQLDKSGLPSDRFFAERPEGSVSTLKIQRTQQEDSAVYLCASSHSGIALEQYFGPGTRLTVT.